This T cell receptor (beta chain) was identified during a study of blood T cell repertoires in COVID-19. Study overall: The study drew acute and convalescent COVID-19 samples from the United States, Italy and Spain. PBMCs, B-cell-depleted T cells, or T cells were the source of the cDNA or gDNA that made up the material.

The ends were cut back, 1 base at V and 4 bases at J, with 7 bases in the middle. This CDR3 is 13 amino acids long. The method was immunoSEQ multiplex PCR; TCRdb's version includes in-frame clones alone and lacks a portion of them. Of 100,000 to 150,000 clones in the sample, just under 80% were seen once. The clonotype originates from a human donor in a cohort sampled during active COVID-19. Sequenced input: peripheral blood. The chain combines TRBV12-3 or TRBV12-4 with TRBJ1-2, with D perhaps TRBD1 (5 bases). The CDR3 sequence: CASSLGQGYGYTF. The CDR3 DNA reads TGTGCCAGCAGTTTAGGCCAGGGCTATGGCTACACCTTC.